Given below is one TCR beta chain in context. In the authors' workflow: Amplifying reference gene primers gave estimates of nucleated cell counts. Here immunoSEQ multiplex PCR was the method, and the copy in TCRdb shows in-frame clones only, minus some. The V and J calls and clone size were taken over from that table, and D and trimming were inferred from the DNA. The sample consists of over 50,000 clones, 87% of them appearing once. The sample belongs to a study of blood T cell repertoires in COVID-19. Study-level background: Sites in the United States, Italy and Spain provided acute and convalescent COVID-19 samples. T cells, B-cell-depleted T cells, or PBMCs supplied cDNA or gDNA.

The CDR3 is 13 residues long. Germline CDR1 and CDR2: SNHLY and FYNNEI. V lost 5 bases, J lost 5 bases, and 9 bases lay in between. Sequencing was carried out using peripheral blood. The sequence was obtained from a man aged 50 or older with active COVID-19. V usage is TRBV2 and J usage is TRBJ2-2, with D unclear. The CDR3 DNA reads TGTGCCAGCAGTTTAACCCAGACCGGGGAGCTGTTTTTT. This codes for CASSLTQTGELFF. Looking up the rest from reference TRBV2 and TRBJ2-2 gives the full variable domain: EPEVTQTPSHQVTQMGQEVILRCVPISNHLYFYWYRQILGQKVEFLVSFYNNEISEKSEIFDDQFSVERPDGSNFTLKIRSTKLEDSAMYFCASSLTQTGELFFGEGSRLTVL.